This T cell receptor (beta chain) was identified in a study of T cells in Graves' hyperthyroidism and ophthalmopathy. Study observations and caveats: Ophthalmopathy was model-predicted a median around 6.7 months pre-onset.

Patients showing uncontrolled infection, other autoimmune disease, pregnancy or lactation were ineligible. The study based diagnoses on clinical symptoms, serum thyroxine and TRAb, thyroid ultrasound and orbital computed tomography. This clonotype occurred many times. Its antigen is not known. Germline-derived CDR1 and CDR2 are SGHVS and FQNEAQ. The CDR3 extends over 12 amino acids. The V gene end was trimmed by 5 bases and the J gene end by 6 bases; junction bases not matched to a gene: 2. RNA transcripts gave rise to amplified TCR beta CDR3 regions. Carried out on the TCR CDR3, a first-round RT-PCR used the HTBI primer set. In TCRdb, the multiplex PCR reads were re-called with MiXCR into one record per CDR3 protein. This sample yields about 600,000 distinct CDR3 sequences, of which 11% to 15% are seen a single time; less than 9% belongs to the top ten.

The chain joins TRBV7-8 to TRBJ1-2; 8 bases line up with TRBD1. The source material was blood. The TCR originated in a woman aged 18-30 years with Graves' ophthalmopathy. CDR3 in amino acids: CASSIQGDGYTF. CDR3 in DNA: TGTGCCAGCAGCATACAGGGGGATGGCTACACCTTC.